This T cell receptor (beta chain) was observed in a study of blood T cell repertoires in COVID-19. The overall study: Researchers got acute and convalescent COVID-19 samples from the United States, Italy and Spain. PBMCs, B-cell-depleted T cells, or T cells provided the cDNA or gDNA that made up the material.

Per the study methods: It was from reference gene primer amplification that nucleated cell counts were estimated. Here immunoSEQ multiplex PCR was the method, and the copy in TCRdb shows in-frame clones only, minus some. The V and J calls and clone size are taken from that table; D and trimming were inferred from the DNA. The top ten clones hold 1.6% of a sample with 45,000 to 55,000 clones, roughly 84% of them seen once. The clonotype comes from a man aged 45-65 years with acute or convalescent COVID-19. The sample consisted of peripheral blood.

Here the CDR3 reads CSASGREGYEQYF. CDR3 in DNA: TGCAGTGCTAGTGGGCGGGAGGGCTACGAGCAGTACTTC. V usage is TRBV20-1 and J usage is TRBJ2-7; 9 bases match TRBD2. CDR1 and CDR2 from the germline V gene are DFQATT and SNEGSKA (reference sequence). The length of the CDR3 is 13 residues. J was trimmed by 3 bases and V by 3 bases; bases with no gene match: 3.